The 19 T cell receptor beta chains below were found in one sample sequenced in a study of cytomegalovirus exposure and HLA in healthy donors. PCR was performed using 60 Vbeta and 13 Jbeta primers. Method: immunoSEQ multiplex PCR; TCRdb's copy keeps in-frame clones and lacks some. The sample has 200,000 to 300,000 clones, over 80% seen once. Sequencing was carried out using PBMCs. These receptors all stem from a woman in her thirties or forties in good health and CMV-seropositive.

This rearrangement joins TRBV2 to TRBJ1-5; a possible D gene is TRBD1 (5 bases). V was cut by 9 bases and J by 3 bases, with 21 bases left in between. The germline V gene has CDR1 SNHLY and CDR2 FYNNEI. The CDR3 contains 16 residues. Here the CDR3 DNA reads TGTGCCAGTTCACCGAATGCGGGACGGCTCAATCAGCCCCAGCATTTT. Its protein product is CASSPNAGRLNQPQHF.

The V and J genes are TRBV9 and TRBJ2-1, with 9 bases fitting TRBD2. Germline CDR1 and CDR2: SGDLS and YYNGEE. The CDR3 length is 16 residues. V lost 3 bases and J lost 0; bases outside the gene matches: 4. The CDR3 DNA reads as TGTGCCAGCAGCGGGAGCGGGGGGAGCTCCTACAATGAGCAGTTCTTC. It codes for CASSGSGGSSYNEQFF.

In DNA form, the CDR3 reads TGTGCCAGCAGCAGGCTACAGTTGAACACTGAAGCTTTCTTT. Residues: CASSRLQLNTEAFF. This chain links TRBV5-6 with TRBJ1-1; D is ambiguous. Trimming removed 4 bases at V and 0 bases at J, with 10 bases between. CDR3 length: 14 residues. Germline V gene data show CDR1 as SGHDT and CDR2 as YYEEEE.

This rearrangement joins TRBV7-2 to TRBJ1-1; 8 positions agree with TRBD1. Per germline, CDR1 SGHTA and CDR2 FQGNSA. The CDR3 contains 19 residues. V dropped 7 bases and J dropped 1; count of bases not matched to a gene: 20. CDR3 region: CASTPHSSGTGGRNTEAFF. DNA for the CDR3: TGTGCCAGCACCCCACACTCCTCCGGGACAGGAGGGAGGAACACTGAAGCTTTCTTT.

The rearrangement uses TRBV19 and TRBJ1-2; D is possibly TRBD1 (5 bases). The V end was cut by 1 base, the J end by 4 bases, with 10 bases between. This CDR3 is built from 14 residues. Germline CDR1 is LNHDA and CDR2 is SQIVND (reference sequence). The CDR3: CASSIGGGRYGYTF. As DNA, the CDR3 is TGTGCCAGTAGTATAGGGGGGGGTCGCTATGGCTACACCTTC.

V is TRBV5-6 and J is TRBJ1-4; 9 nucleotides match TRBD1. The CDR3 is 16 amino acids. Per germline, CDR1 SGHDT and CDR2 YYEEEE. The V gene end was trimmed by 4 bases and the J gene end by 7 bases; junction bases not matched to a gene: 11. CDR3 sequence: CASSQEQGAVREKLFF. In nucleotides, the CDR3 is TGTGCCAGCAGCCAGGAACAGGGGGCGGTGCGTGAAAAACTGTTTTTT.

Remarks on this clone: Other DNA sequences in this sample translate to the same CDR3. The V gene is TRBV6-5, the J gene TRBJ2-2; D unresolved. The germline V gene has CDR1 MNHEY and CDR2 SVGAGI. With 3 bases removed from V and 4 bases from J, the gap between germline ends came to 6 bases. The CDR3 is made up of 13 amino acids. The CDR3 loop is CASSYAGTGELFF. The CDR3 DNA reads TGTGCCAGCAGTTATGCCGGCACCGGGGAGCTGTTTTTT.

The rearrangement links TRBV18 to TRBJ2-4; D remains unclear. CDR1 is KGHSH and CDR2 is LQKENI in the germline V gene. Trimming took off 2 bases at V and 0 bases at J, with 8 bases between the two ends. CDR3 length: 15 residues. The CDR3 loop reads CASSPYYSAKNIQYF. CDR3 DNA sequence: TGTGCCAGCTCACCATACTATTCAGCCAAAAACATTCAGTACTTC.

This chain uses TRBV21-1 with TRBJ1-4; the table names TRBD1, a call not compared with the DNA. TRBV21-1 represents a pseudogene. This CDR3 is built from 13 residues. The CDR3 DNA is TGTGCCAGTGTGGGACAGTTGAATGAAAAACTGTTTTTT. Residues: CASVGQLNEKLFF.

The chain joins TRBV27 to TRBJ2-2, with TRBD2 matching over 9 bases. V gave up 5 bases and J gave up 5 bases; unmatched junction bases: 6. Germline V CDR1 and CDR2: MNHEY, SMNVEV (reference sequence). The CDR3 spans 15 residues. CDR3 DNA sequence: TGTGCCAGCAGTCCGCGGGGGGGCCAAACCGGGGAGCTGTTTTTT. Translation: CASSPRGGQTGELFF.

This clone was observed a few times. J is TRBJ2-7 and V is TRBV29-1; 7 bases line up with TRBD2. Germline values: CDR1 SQVTM, CDR2 ANQGSEA. The CDR3 is 13 residues long. V lost 1 base to trimming and J lost 5 bases; unmatched junction nucleotides: 5. CDR3 residues: CSVEAGRKNEQYF. CDR3 DNA sequence: TGCAGCGTTGAAGCCGGGAGGAAGAACGAGCAGTACTTC.

The chain recombines TRBV11-3 with TRBJ2-5, with 7 bases that match TRBD1. Germline V CDR1 and CDR2: SGHNT, YENEEA. V was pared by 5 bases and J by 3 bases, with 6 bases of the junction left unmatched. CDR3 length: 14 amino acids. CDR3 bases: TGTGCCAGCAGCCCGCGGACAGGTGAAGAGACCCAGTACTTC. Translating it yields CASSPRTGEETQYF.

J is TRBJ2-7 and V is TRBV6-5; TRBD1 matches at 9 bases. The CDR3 loop spans 11 amino acids. Germline V lookup: CDR1 MNHEY, CDR2 SVGAGI. Here the CDR3 DNA reads TGTGCTTCTGGGACAGGGCACGAGCAGTACTTC. This gives the protein CASGTGHEQYF.

The gene calls are TRBV6-5 and TRBJ1-2; 7 bases line up with TRBD1. The CDR3 totals 15 residues. Germline loops: CDR1 MNHEY, CDR2 SVGAGI. The V and J ends lost 0 bases and 0 bases, in that order; junction bases with no gene match: 1. The chain's CDR3 is CASSYSGTANYGYTF. CDR3 in DNA: TGTGCCAGCAGTTACTCCGGGACAGCTAACTATGGCTACACCTTC.

The gene calls are TRBV2 and TRBJ1-2; 7 bases map to TRBD1. This CDR3 is built from 12 residues. Germline lookup yields CDR1 SNHLY and CDR2 FYNNEI. V shed 4 bases, J shed 6 bases, and the junction held 2 bases outside the gene matches. The DNA of the CDR3 is TGTGCCAGCAGTGGTAGGGGGCATGGCTACACCTTC. Protein: CASSGRGHGYTF.

The CDR3 DNA reads as TGCGCCAGCAGCTCACGGAGGGGAGCCCTTGGCGAGCAGTACTTC. The encoded protein is CASSSRRGALGEQYF. V usage is TRBV5-1 and J usage is TRBJ2-7; possible D gene TRBD2, 6 bases. The germline gives CDR1 SGHRS, CDR2 YFSETQ. The CDR3 sequence is 15 residues long. Trimming removed 3 bases from V and 6 bases from J, with 19 bases in between.

The V gene is TRBV6-5, the J gene TRBJ2-7; 8 nucleotides align to TRBD1. The CDR3 loop spans 15 amino acids. Germline CDR1 is MNHEY and CDR2 is SVGAGI. Trimming took 6 bases from V and 3 from J; bases not matched to a gene: 10. The CDR3 region is CASSSTTDRVYEQYF. As DNA, the CDR3 is TGTGCCAGCAGCTCGACAACGGACAGGGTCTACGAGCAGTACTTC.

The rearrangement uses TRBV7-2 and TRBJ1-6; D unresolved. Germline assignment: CDR1 SGHTA and CDR2 FQGNSA. Trimming took off 1 base at V and 13 bases at J, with 23 bases between the two ends. The length of the CDR3 is 17 residues. The CDR3 sequence: CASSLDMYTVPGFPLHF. CDR3 coding DNA: TGTGCCAGCAGCTTAGACATGTACACAGTGCCGGGATTCCCCCTCCACTTT. Full variable domain (missing parts from reference TRBV7-2 and TRBJ1-6): GAGVSQSPSNKVTEKGKDVELRCDPISGHTALYWYRQSLGQGLEFLIYFQGNSAPDKSGLPSDRFSAERTGGSVSTLTIQRTQQEDSAVYLCASSLDMYTVPGFPLHFGNGTRLTVT.

This chain uses TRBV5-5 with TRBJ2-1; no definite D call. Germline assignment: CDR1 SGHKS and CDR2 YYEKEE (reference sequence). V lost 4 bases to trimming and J lost 6 bases, with 8 bases between them. The CDR3 covers 12 residues. CDR3 sequence (DNA): TGTGCCAGCAGCCCCGGCGGCAATGAGCAGTTCTTC. Amino acid sequence: CASSPGGNEQFF.